This entry describes one TCR beta chain. Its antigen remains unidentified. Per-base quality was not reported, and no clone a single base away is much larger than it. Whole blood was collected in K2EDTA tubes by collaborating institutions according to the institutions' own protocols. For TCRbeta analysis, collaborator samples were shipped as frozen whole blood, as isolated PBMCs, or as DNA extracted from either sample type. TCRbeta CDR3 regions were amplified from genomic DNA using the immunoSEQ Assay, a bias-controlled multiplex PCR. The paper's data handling went like this. The number of nucleated cells in each sample was estimated by amplification of reference gene primers within the assay. Sequence reads were collapsed and filtered to measure the absolute abundance of every unique TCRbeta CDR3 rearrangement. For each sample, productive Simpson clonality was calculated as the square root of Simpson's diversity index over productive rearrangements. What TCRdb holds here is the immuneACCESS table cut down to in-frame rearrangements. Part of the clones is not present; checked against another copy, under half of the missing clones reflect an unresolved V gene, and the others are unexplained. For V, J and clone size, that table is used; D and trimming come from the DNA. This sample gives 81,000 or so clones in total; over 75% of them show up just once. The ten largest clonotypes hold about 13% of the sample.

The data were obtained in a study of blood T cell repertoires in COVID-19 (dated by TCRdb to between 2020 and 2021). Background on the whole study: Samples covering the acute and convalescent phases of COVID-19 were provided by collaborators in the United States, Italy and Spain. The material from the prospective study consisted of cDNA or gDNA derived from T cells, B-cell-depleted T cells, or PBMCs. HLA class I and class II types, where available, came from metadata supplied by the sample provider rather than from assay-based typing. Deeply sampled blood TCRbeta repertoires from subjects exposed to, actively infected with, or recovered from COVID-19 were included in the dataset. The repertoires were released in a freely available public database meant as a resource for research on the immune response to SARS-CoV-2. A de-identified subject ID, COVID-19 status, age in years and sex were almost always included in the sample metadata. The samples were drawn from the first 160 participants of the ongoing ImmuneRACE study and from some 1,300 subjects provided by 6 global collaborators. Study-level results and caveats: Clinical and demographic metadata were provided uncurated, with the amount varying by source and participant.

From cysteine to phenylalanine, the CDR3 is 16 amino acids long. Here the CDR3 DNA is all that survives: 48 bases in frame from base 1. V and J are trimmed by 2 bases and 3 bases, and the gene matches miss 10 bases of the junction. The germline V gene (reference sequence) gives CDR1 as SGHNT and CDR2 as YYREEE. The sample consisted of peripheral blood. Rearrangement joined TRBV5-4 to TRBJ1-2, and TRBD1 aligns with 7 junction nucleotides. This TCR derives from a human donor in a cohort sampled during active COVID-19. The sequenced DNA is TGTGCCAGCAGCTTTCCAGGAGGGGGCGCGGACTATGGCTACACCTTC. This sequence encodes CASSFPGGGADYGYTF.